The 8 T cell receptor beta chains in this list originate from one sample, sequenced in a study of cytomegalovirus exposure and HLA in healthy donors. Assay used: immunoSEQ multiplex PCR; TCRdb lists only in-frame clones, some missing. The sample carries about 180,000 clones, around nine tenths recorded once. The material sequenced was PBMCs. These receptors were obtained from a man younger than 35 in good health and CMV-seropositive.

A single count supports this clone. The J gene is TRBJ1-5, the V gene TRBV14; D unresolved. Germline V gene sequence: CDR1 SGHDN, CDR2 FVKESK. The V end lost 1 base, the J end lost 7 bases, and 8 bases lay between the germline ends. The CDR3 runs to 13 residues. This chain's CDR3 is CASSQGFGQPQHF. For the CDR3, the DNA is TGTGCCAGCAGCCAAGGATTCGGGCAGCCCCAGCATTTT.

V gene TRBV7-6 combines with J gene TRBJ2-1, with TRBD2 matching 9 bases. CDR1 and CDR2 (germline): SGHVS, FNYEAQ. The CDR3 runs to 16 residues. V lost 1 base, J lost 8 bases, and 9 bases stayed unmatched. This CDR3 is CASSLVAASGTDEQFF. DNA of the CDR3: TGTGCCAGCAGCTTAGTTGCCGCTAGCGGGACTGATGAGCAGTTCTTC. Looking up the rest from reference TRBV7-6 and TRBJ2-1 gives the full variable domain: GAGVSQSPRYKVTKRGQDVALRCDPISGHVSLYWYRQALGQGPEFLTYFNYEAQQDKSGLPNDRFSAERPEGSISTLTIQRTEQRDSAMYRCASSLVAASGTDEQFFGPGTRLTVL.

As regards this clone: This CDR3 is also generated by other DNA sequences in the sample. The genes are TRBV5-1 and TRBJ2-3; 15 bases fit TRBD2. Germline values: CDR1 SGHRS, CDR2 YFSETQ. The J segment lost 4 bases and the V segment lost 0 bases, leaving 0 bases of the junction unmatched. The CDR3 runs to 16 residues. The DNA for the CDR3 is TGCGCCAGCAGCTTGGGGACTAGCGGGGGGGCAGATACGCAGTATTTT. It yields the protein CASSLGTSGGADTQYF.

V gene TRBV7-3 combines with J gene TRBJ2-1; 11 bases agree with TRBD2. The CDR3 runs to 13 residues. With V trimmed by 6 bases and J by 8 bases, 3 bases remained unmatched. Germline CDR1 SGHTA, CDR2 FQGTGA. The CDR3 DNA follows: TGTGCCAGCAGTGGTAGCGGGAGGGATGAGCAGTTCTTC. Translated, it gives CASSGSGRDEQFF.

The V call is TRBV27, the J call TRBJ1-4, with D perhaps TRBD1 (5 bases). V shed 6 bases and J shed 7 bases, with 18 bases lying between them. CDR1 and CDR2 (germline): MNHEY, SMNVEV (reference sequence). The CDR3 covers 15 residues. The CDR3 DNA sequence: TGTGCCAGCAGAGACTTGGCGGGACTCCGTGAAAAACTGTTTTTT. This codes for CASRDLAGLREKLFF.

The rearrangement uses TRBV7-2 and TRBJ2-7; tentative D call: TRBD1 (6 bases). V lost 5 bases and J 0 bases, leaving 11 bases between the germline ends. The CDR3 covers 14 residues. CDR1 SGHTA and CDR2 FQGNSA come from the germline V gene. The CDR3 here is CASSLQGSSYEQYF. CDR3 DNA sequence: TGTGCCAGCAGCCTGCAGGGGTCCTCCTACGAGCAGTACTTC.

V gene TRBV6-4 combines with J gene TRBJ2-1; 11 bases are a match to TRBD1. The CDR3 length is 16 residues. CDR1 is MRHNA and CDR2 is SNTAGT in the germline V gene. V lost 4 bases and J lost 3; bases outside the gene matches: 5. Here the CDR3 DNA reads TGTGCCAGCAGTGTAACCGGGACAGGGGGCTACAATGAGCAGTTCTTC. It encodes CASSVTGTGGYNEQFF.

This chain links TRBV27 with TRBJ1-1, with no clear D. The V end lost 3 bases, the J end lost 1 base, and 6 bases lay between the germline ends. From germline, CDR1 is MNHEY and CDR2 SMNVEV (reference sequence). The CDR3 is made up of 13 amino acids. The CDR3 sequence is CASSFHWNTEAFF. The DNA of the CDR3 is TGTGCCAGCAGTTTTCACTGGAACACTGAAGCTTTCTTT.